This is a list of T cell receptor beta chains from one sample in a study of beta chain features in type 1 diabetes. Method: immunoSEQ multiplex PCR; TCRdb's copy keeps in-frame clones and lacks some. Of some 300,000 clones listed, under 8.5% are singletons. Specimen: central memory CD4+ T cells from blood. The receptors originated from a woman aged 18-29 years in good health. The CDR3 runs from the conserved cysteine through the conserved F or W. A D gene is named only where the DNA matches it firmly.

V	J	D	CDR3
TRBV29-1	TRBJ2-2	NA	CSATLSLNTGELFF
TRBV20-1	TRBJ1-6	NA	CSAGRISPLHF
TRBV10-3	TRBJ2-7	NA	CAISVQDYEQYF
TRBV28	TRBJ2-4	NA	CASSRQPKNIQYF
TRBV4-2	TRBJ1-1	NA	CATTLWDTSEAFF
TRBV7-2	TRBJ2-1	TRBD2	CASSLVSTSGGYEQFF
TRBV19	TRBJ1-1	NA	CASRLDRLNTEAFF
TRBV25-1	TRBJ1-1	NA	CASSQGRKAFF
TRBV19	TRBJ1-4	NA	CASNKAGAANEKLFF
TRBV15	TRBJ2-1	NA	CATSKDFSNEQFF
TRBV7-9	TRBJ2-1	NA	CASSLVTDNEQFF
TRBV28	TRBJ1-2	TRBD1	CASGWDRDGDNYGYTF
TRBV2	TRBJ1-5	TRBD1	CASSPGQGVRPQHF
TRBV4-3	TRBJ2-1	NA	CASSQDWGDEQFF
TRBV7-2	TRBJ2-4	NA	CASSSTVQGNIQYF